This T cell receptor (beta chain) stems from a study of cytomegalovirus exposure and HLA in healthy donors. General study results and limits: Many donors shared some public TCRs, even though most TCR sequences were rare.

The CDR3 totals 12 residues. CDR1 is SGHRS and CDR2 is YFSETQ in the germline V gene. Trimming pared 2 bases from V and 5 bases from J, leaving 5 bases between. The assay was immunoSEQ multiplex PCR, and TCRdb's table has in-frame clones only and misses some. The sample consists of around 240,000 clones, 85% to 90% of them appearing once. Comments on this clone: Its target is not known.

The TCR was taken from a woman aged 18-29 years in good health and CMV-seronegative. The sequenced sample was PBMCs. The chain couples TRBV5-1 to TRBJ2-1; D not resolved. In DNA form, the CDR3 reads TGCGCCAGCAGCTTTGAGGACAATGAGCAGTTCTTC. It codes for CASSFEDNEQFF.